This record concerns one TCR beta chain sequence. This sample stems from a study of blood T cell repertoires in COVID-19. The overall study: The United States, Italy and Spain provided the acute and convalescent COVID-19 samples. T cells, B-cell-depleted T cells, or PBMCs supplied cDNA or gDNA.

Sequenced by immunoSEQ multiplex PCR; TCRdb stores in-frame clones only, minus some. The sample lists approximately 260,000 clones, approximately 80% seen once, with approximately 10% in the top ten. The CDR3 contains 15 residues. Germline CDR1 is SGHRS and CDR2 is YFSETQ. Trimming shortened V by 0 bases and J by 7 bases, and 16 bases separated the two germline ends. The TCR originated in a woman aged 80 or older with acute or convalescent COVID-19. The specimen was peripheral blood. The chain links TRBV5-1 to TRBJ1-2, with D possibly matching TRBD1 (5 bases). CDR3 bases: TGCGCCAGCAGCTTGGATTCCCCAGGGTTCGGTGGCTACACCTTC. This codes for CASSLDSPGFGGYTF.